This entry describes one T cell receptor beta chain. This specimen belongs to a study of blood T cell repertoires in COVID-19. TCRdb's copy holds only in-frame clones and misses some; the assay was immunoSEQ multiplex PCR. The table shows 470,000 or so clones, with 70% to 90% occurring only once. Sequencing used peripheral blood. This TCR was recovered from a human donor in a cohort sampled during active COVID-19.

The CDR3 DNA is TGTGCCAGCAGTCTCCCGGGACTCCAGAACACTGAAGCTTTCTTT. This codes for CASSLPGLQNTEAFF. The V and J genes are TRBV6-5 and TRBJ1-1, with D perhaps matching TRBD1 (5 bases). The CDR3 runs to 15 residues. Germline values: CDR1 MNHEY, CDR2 SVGAGI. Trimming left V 5 bases short and J 1 base short, with 14 bases between.